This T cell receptor beta chain is from a study of T cells after yellow fever vaccination. The wider study: Some fractions had low cell numbers, and these were prepared with SMART-Seq v4 Ultra Low Input. Findings and caveats of the study: The study re-detected most primary-vaccination clones after the booster (about 95% CD4, almost 90% CD8).

The table lists this clonotype with a few counts. Its cognate antigen is unknown. V lost 5 bases to trimming and J lost 8 bases; unmatched junction nucleotides: 11. CDR3 length: 15 residues. Looked up from germline, CDR1 is SGHTA and CDR2 is FQGNSA. A universal primer site and UMIs were added as TCR cDNA was made by 5'RACE template switching. TCRdb reprocessed the 5' RACE reads via MiXCR and lists one record per CDR3 protein. The data show hundreds of thousands of distinct CDR3 sequences, 8.7% seen once. The input for sequencing was PBMCs, taken on the day of the first yellow fever vaccination. The gene calls are TRBV7-2 and TRBJ1-2, with 10 nucleotides matching TRBD1. This receptor was taken from a man between 18 and 35 years old who received the YFV17D yellow fever vaccine. The CDR3 nucleotides read TGTGCCAGCAGCCAAGGACAGGGGGTCGGTCGCGGCTACACCTTC. Protein sequence: CASSQGQGVGRGYTF. The full variable domain, with the rest looked up from reference TRBV7-2 and TRBJ1-2, is GAGVSQSPSNKVTEKGKDVELRCDPISGHTALYWYRQSLGQGLEFLIYFQGNSAPDKSGLPSDRFSAERTGGSVSTLTIQRTQQEDSAVYLCASSQGQGVGRGYTFGSGTRLTVV.